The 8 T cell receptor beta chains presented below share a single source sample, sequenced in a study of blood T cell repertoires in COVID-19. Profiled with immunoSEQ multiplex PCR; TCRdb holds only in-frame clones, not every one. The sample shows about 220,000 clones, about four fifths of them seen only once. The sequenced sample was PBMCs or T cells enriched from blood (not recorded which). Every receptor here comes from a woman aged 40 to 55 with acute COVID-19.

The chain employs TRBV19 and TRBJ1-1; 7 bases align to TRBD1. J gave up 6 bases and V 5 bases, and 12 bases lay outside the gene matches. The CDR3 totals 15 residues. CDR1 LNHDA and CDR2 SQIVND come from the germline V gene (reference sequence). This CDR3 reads CASSVKGAVESEAFF. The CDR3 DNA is TGTGCCAGTAGTGTAAAGGGGGCGGTGGAGTCTGAAGCTTTCTTT.

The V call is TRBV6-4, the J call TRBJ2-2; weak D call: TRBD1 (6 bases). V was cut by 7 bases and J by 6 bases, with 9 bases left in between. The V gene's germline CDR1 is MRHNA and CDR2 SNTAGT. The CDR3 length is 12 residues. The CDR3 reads CASIQGSGELFF. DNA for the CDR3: TGTGCCAGCATACAGGGATCCGGGGAGCTGTTTTTT.

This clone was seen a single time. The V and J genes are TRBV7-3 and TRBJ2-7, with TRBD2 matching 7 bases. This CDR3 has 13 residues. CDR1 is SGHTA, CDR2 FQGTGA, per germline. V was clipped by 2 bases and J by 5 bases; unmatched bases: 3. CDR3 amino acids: CASSLAGDDEQYF. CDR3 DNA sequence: TGTGCCAGCAGCTTAGCGGGAGATGACGAGCAGTACTTC.

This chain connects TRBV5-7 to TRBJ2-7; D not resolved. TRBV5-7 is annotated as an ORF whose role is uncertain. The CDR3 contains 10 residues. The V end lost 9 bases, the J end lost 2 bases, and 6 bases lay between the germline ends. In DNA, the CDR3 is TGTGCCACCGACACCTACGAGCAGTACTTC. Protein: CATDTYEQYF.

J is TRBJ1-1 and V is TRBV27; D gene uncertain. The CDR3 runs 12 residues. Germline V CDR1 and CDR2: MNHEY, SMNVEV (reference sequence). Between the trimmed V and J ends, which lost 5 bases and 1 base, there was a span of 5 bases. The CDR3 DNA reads TGTGCCAGCAGTACCAGGAACACTGAAGCTTTCTTT. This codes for CASSTRNTEAFF.

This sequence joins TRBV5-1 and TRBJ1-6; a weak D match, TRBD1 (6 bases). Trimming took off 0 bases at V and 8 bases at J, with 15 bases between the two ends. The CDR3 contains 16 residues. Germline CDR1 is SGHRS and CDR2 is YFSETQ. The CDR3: CASSLGVGAIDSPLHF. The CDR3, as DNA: TGCGCCAGCAGCTTGGGAGTGGGGGCGATCGATTCACCCCTCCACTTT.

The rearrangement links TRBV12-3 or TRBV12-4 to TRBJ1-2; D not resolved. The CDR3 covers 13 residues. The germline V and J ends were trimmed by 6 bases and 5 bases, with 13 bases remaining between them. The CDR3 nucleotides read TGTGCCAGCAGCGCCGGTGAGGGTTATGGCTACACCTTC. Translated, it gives CASSAGEGYGYTF.

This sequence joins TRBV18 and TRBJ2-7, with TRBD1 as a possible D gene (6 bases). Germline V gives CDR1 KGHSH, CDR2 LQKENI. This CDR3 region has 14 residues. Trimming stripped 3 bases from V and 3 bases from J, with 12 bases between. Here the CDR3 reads CASSPLDSDYEQYF. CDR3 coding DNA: TGTGCCAGCTCACCTTTGGACAGTGACTACGAGCAGTACTTC.